These 9 T cell receptor beta chains were all obtained from the same sample, sequenced in a study of blood T cell repertoires in COVID-19. Sequencing was performed with immunoSEQ multiplex PCR; in TCRdb, only in-frame clones are kept and a portion is missing. The table lists under 350,000 clones, around 86% of them singletons. The sample comprised PBMCs or T cells enriched from blood (not recorded which). The receptors here all came from a woman aged 35 to 49 with acute COVID-19.

The chain is built from TRBV20-1 and TRBJ1-1; tentatively, D is TRBD1 (5 bases). The length of the CDR3 is 14 residues. Germline V lookup: CDR1 DFQATT, CDR2 SNEGSKA (reference sequence). The V and J ends lost 6 bases and 1 base respectively, with 15 bases between them. In nucleotides, the CDR3 is TGCAGTGCAAGTACCACAGGAACGAACACTGAAGCTTTCTTT. Its translation: CSASTTGTNTEAFF.

This sequence joins TRBV23-1 and TRBJ2-1; tentative D call: TRBD1 (6 bases). TRBV23-1 is placed among ORFs of uncertain function. The CDR3 loop spans 16 amino acids. The ends were cut back, 3 bases at V and 6 bases at J, with 18 bases in the middle. The CDR3 reads CASSQSGTRPTNEQFF. Here the CDR3 DNA reads TGCGCCAGCAGTCAGTCCGGGACAAGACCTACCAATGAGCAGTTCTTC.

The chain carries TRBV6-5 and TRBJ1-1; D possibly corresponds to TRBD1 (6 bases). Looked up from germline, CDR1 is MNHEY and CDR2 is SVGAGI. V was trimmed by 7 bases and J by 5 bases, leaving 14 bases between them. This CDR3 has 13 residues. The CDR3 nucleotides are TGTGCCAGCAATACACAGGGCTGGACTGAAGCTTTCTTT. Translating it yields CASNTQGWTEAFF.

This clone was detected many times. In DNA, the CDR3 is TGTGCCAGCAGCGTCTTAGAGGGTTCCTCCTACAATGAGCAGTTCTTC. Translating gives CASSVLEGSSYNEQFF. This chain links TRBV9 with TRBJ2-1; D is perhaps TRBD2 (5 bases). Germline values: CDR1 SGDLS, CDR2 YYNGEE. This CDR3 has 16 residues. The V gene lost 2 bases and the J gene lost 0 bases, with 12 bases spanning the gap.

The V and J genes are TRBV4-3 and TRBJ2-3; D remains ambiguous. V was clipped by 4 bases and J by 0 bases, with 5 bases between them. This CDR3 region has 13 residues. The germline gives CDR1 LGHNA, CDR2 YSLEER. CDR3 loop: CASSLSSTDTQYF. DNA of the CDR3: TGCGCCAGCAGCCTATCTAGCACAGATACGCAGTATTTT.

V is TRBV5-1 and J is TRBJ2-3, with a tentative D call TRBD2 (6 bases). The CDR3 totals 15 residues. The germline V gene encodes CDR1 SGHRS and CDR2 YFSETQ. Deletions cut 7 bases from V and 1 base from J, with 16 bases between. CDR3 DNA sequence: TGCGCCAGCTCCCAACGGGAGTGGGGCACAGATACGCAGTATTTT. Residues: CASSQREWGTDTQYF.

The genes are TRBV28 and TRBJ2-2; D unresolved. Trimming removed 5 bases at V and 2 bases at J, with 6 bases between. This CDR3 has 13 amino acids. Germline V CDR1 and CDR2: MDHEN, SYDVKM. For the CDR3, the DNA is TGTGCCAGCAGTGGCCTTAACACCGGGGAGCTGTTTTTT. It translates to CASSGLNTGELFF.

The V and J genes are TRBV13 and TRBJ2-3; D is ambiguous. CDR3 size: 13 residues. Deletions cut 6 bases from V and 6 bases from J, with 13 bases between. Germline lookup yields CDR1 PRHDT and CDR2 FYEKMQ (reference sequence). CDR3 region: CASSVRVSDTQYF. In DNA form, the CDR3 reads TGTGCCAGCAGTGTAAGAGTTTCGGATACGCAGTATTTT.

This clone was found once. The genes are TRBV3-1 (or the pseudogene TRBV3-2) and TRBJ1-6, with D uncertain. Germline-derived CDR1 and CDR2 are LGHDT and YNNKEL (reference sequence). The CDR3 loop spans 15 amino acids. Trimming left V 0 bases short and J 6 bases short, with 9 bases between. The chain's CDR3 is CASSQDLQTNSPLHF. DNA for the CDR3: TGTGCCAGCAGCCAAGATTTACAGACTAATTCACCCCTCCACTTT.